Reported below is one T cell receptor (beta chain). This CDR3 comprises 14 residues. V was shortened by 2 bases and J by 5 bases, with 12 bases between the two germline ends. Germline V lookup: CDR1 MNHEY, CDR2 SVGAGI. Original processing methods: Researchers report that nucleated cell counts were estimated from reference gene primer amplification. TCRdb's copy holds only in-frame clones and misses some; the assay was immunoSEQ multiplex PCR. The DNA was the basis for D and trimming; V, J and clone size are from that table. The data show 110,000 or so clones, 75% to 90% seen once. This specimen comes from a study of blood T cell repertoires in COVID-19. Study summary: Whether acute or convalescent, the COVID-19 samples came from the United States, Italy and Spain.

The source is a woman aged 50 to 60 with acute or convalescent COVID-19. This chain uses TRBV6-5 with TRBJ2-5; maybe TRBD2 (7 bases). The sequenced sample consisted of peripheral blood. The CDR3 protein is CASSYRGGGETQYF. DNA of the CDR3: TGTGCCAGCAGTTACAGGGGGGGTGGGGAGACCCAGTACTTC.